This TCR beta chain was observed in a study of monozygotic twins with inflammatory bowel disease (dated by TCRdb to between 2019 and 2020). Study-wide context: A total of roughly 28 monozygotic twin pairs were included in the full study, comprising nine German pairs (four IBD-concordant, five IBD-discordant) and 19 IBD-discordant Danish pairs. The search for disease-associated traits relied mainly on comparing, within discordant pairs, IBD patients with their genetically identical healthy co-twins. Each individual had, on average, about 151 000 unique TCRalpha sequences and 181 000 unique TCRbeta sequences available for analysis.

The CDR3 spans 15 residues, from the cysteine through the phenylalanine. No DNA sequence was recorded. CDR1 and CDR2 were assigned from the germline V gene (reference sequence) as WNHNN and SYGVQD. What the work shows at the level of the full study, not this receptor alone: TCRbeta repertoire diversity, by inverse Simpson index, was decreased in IBD patients compared with their healthy co-twins. Repertoire similarity did not differ between concordant and discordant twins, possibly due to limited statistical power. The analysis was unable to tell different T cell subtypes apart. The results gave no support for a single strong signal or clonotype linked to IBD. IBD patients shared fewer clonotypes with other individuals than healthy twins did, most markedly in patients showing signs of disease activity. Differing immunosuppressive treatments among patients may have added background noise and inter-individual variability to the repertoires.

To note about this clonotype: The antigen this receptor binds is unknown.

Library preparation used 5' RACE. Preparation of each TCR library used about 3,200 ng of total RNA. cDNA was synthesized with SMARTScribe reverse transcriptase in eight separate reactions per sample. During cDNA synthesis, template switching was used to introduce unique molecular identifiers that contained a 6-nucleotide sample barcode. TCRalpha and TCRbeta cDNA was amplified by two nested PCRs of approximately 17 and 9 cycles, with bead purification after each PCR. Before amplification, the cDNA was treated with uracil DNA-glycosylase and purified using the QIAquick PCR purification kit. In the second PCR, Illumina TruSeq-compatible adapters and sample-specific barcodes were added. TapeStation and Qubit were used to check library quality and concentration, and 5 ng of each library was pooled. Pooled libraries were sequenced on an Illumina HiSeq2500 single-index Rapid Run with 2 x 100 bp reads and custom sequencing primers. From the authors' description of their analysis: PCR and sequencing errors were corrected by UMI-based consensus assembly using MiGEC version 1.2.6. MiXCR version 2.1.1 handled V(D)J alignment, clonotype assembly and CDR3 extraction. To normalise gene usage, clonotype sharing and MAIT/NKT TCR abundance, the top 1000, 10 000 and 20 000 clonotypes in each sample were analysed. Diversity was computed as the inverse Simpson index with the vegan R package after downsampling to 27 000 UMIs. Paired Mann-Whitney U tests on discordant twin pairs were used, with Benjamini-Hochberg multiple-testing correction. TCRdb reprocessed the reads, so every CDR3 protein sequence counts as one entry and DNA is not shown. These V and J calls originate from TCRdb's pipeline instead of the authors' own analysis. The table held for this sample gives about 160,000 distinct CDR3 sequences. The top ten clonotypes cover approximately 2.5% of the sample.

From each donor, a roughly 2.6 ml peripheral blood sample was collected into PAXgene tubes and stored at -80 degrees C. Without T cell sorting, total RNA was isolated from whole blood using the PAXgene blood miRNA kit on an automated QIAcube. Peripheral blood from monozygotic twin pairs concordant or discordant for inflammatory bowel disease was subjected to deep TCRalpha and TCRbeta repertoire profiling with unique molecular barcoding. Smoking habits were recorded for all twin pairs, and each individual was classified as a current, former or never smoker. The sequence joins TRBV10-1 to TRBJ2-1; TCRdb's D call of TRBD1 is untestable without DNA. Sequencing was performed on blood. This receptor was identified in a human donor with ulcerative colitis or Crohn's disease, or a healthy co-twin of an affected twin (not recorded which). CDR3 reads: CASSGGVPVPGQQFF.